Below, 10 T cell receptor beta chains from the same sample are listed, as sequenced in a study of CXCR3-negative and CXCR3-positive naive CD8 T cells. UMI labels and 5' RACE were used to prepare the TRB cDNA libraries. TCRdb derives one entry per CDR3 protein from the 5' RACE reads, leaving out DNA. This listing includes tens of thousands of distinct CDR3 sequences. Material for sequencing was naive CXCR3- CD8+ T cells from blood. Described subset: CD45RO-CCR7+CD27+CD95- naive CD8+ T cells lacking CXCR3 (TNR3-). Receptors were obtained from a human donor in good health. Some clones in this sample may be carry-over from other donors' samples.

The chain recombines TRBV7-3 with TRBJ2-1; checking the TCRdb D call of TRBD2 is not possible without DNA. Germline V CDR1 and CDR2: SGHTA, FQGTGA. This CDR3 is 15 amino acids long. This chain's CDR3 is CASSSVLGVGNEQFF.

The CDR3 loop is CSARDPERGPYEQYF. The J gene is TRBJ2-7, the V gene TRBV20-1; without DNA, the TCRdb call of TRBD1 cannot be checked. CDR1 and CDR2 (germline): DFQATT, SNEGSKA (reference sequence). This CDR3 contains 15 residues.

The chain employs TRBV4-3 and TRBJ2-1. There are 15 residues in the CDR3. Germline V lookup: CDR1 LGHNA, CDR2 YSLEER. Here the CDR3 reads CASSQEADSYNEQFF.

The chain couples TRBV5-1 to TRBJ1-5. This CDR3 spans 14 amino acids. Germline CDR1 and CDR2: SGHRS and YFSETQ. The CDR3 loop reads CASSLESPVGPQHF.

This chain joins TRBV6-1 and TRBJ2-2; TCRdb's D gene call, TRBD1, goes unchecked for lack of DNA. This CDR3 spans 18 amino acids. Germline CDR1 is MNHNS and CDR2 is SASEGT. CDR3 in amino acids: CASSEDLGRLGHTGELFF.

The chain recombines TRBV5-4 with TRBJ1-1. CDR3 length: 14 amino acids. The V gene's germline CDR1 is SGHNT and CDR2 YYREEE (reference sequence). The CDR3 loop reads CASSIRALNTEAFF.

The V call is TRBV6-2 or TRBV6-3, the J call TRBJ1-1. The CDR3 covers 13 residues. In germline, CDR1 is MNHEY, CDR2 SVGEGT. The CDR3 is CASSYEGFAEAFF.

This sequence joins TRBV6-5 and TRBJ1-1; checking the TCRdb D call of TRBD1 is not possible without DNA. This CDR3 is built from 17 residues. In germline, CDR1 is MNHEY, CDR2 SVGAGI. The CDR3 reads CASSLDRGALEDTEAFF.

The genes are TRBV4-1 and TRBJ2-1. Germline loops: CDR1 MGHRA, CDR2 YSYEKL. This CDR3 contains 15 residues. This chain's CDR3 is CASSQDGGYYNEQFF.

The rearrangement joins TRBV6-2 or TRBV6-3 to TRBJ1-1; the TRBD1 assignment by TCRdb is unverifiable without DNA. The V gene's germline CDR1 is MNHEY and CDR2 SVGEGT. There are 14 residues in the CDR3. CDR3 sequence: CASSPGKGHTEAFF.